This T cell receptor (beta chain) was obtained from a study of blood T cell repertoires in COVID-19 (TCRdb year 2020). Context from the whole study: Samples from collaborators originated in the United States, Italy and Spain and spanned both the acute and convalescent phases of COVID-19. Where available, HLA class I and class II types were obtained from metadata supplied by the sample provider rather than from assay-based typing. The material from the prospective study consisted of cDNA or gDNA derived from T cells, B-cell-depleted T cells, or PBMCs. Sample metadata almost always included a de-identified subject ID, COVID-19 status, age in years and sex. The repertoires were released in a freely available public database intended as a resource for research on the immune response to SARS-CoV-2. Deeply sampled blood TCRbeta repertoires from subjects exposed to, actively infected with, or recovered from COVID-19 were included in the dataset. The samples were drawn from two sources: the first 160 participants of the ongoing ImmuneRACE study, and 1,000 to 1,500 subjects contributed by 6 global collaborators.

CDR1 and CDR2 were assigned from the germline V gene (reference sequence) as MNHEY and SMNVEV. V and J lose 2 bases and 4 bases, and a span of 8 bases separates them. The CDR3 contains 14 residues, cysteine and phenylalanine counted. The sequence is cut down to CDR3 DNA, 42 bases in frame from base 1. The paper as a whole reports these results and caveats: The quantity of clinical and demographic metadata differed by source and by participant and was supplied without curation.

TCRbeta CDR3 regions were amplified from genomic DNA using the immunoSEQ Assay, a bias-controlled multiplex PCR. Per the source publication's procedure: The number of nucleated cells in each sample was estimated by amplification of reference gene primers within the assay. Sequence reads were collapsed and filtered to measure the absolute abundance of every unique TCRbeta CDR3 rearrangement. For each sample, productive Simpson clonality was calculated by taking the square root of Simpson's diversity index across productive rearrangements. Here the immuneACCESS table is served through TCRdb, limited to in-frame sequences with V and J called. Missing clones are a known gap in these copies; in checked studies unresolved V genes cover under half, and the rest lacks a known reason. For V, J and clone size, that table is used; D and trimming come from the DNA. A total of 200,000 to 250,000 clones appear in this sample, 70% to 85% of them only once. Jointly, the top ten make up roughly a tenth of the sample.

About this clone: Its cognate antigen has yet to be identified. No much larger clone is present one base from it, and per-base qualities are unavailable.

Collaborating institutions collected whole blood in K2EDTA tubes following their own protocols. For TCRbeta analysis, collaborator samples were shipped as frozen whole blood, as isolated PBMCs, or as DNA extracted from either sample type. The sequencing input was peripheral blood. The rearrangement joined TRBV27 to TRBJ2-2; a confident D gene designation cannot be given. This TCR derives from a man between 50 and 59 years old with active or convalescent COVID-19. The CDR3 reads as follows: CASSLIPGTGELFF. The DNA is TGTGCCAGCAGTTTAATCCCGGGCACCGGGGAGCTGTTTTTT.